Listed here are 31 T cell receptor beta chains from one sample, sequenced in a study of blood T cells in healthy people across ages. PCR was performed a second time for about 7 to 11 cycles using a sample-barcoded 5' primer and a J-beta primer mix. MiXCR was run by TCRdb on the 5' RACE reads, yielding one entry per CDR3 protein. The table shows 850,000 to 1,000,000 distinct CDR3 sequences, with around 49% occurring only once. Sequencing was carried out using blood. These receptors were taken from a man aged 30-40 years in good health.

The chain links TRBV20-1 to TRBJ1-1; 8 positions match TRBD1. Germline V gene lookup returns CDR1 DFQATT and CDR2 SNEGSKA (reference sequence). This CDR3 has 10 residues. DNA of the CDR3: TGCAGCGCACGACAGGGGCAAGCTTTCTTT. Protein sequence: CSARQGQAFF.

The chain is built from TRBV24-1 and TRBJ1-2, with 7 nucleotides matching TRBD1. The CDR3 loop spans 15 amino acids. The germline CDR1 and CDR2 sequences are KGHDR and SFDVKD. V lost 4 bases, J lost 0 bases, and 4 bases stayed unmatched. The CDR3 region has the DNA TGTGCCACCAGTGACCCGGGACAGCCTAACTATGGCTACACCTTC. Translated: CATSDPGQPNYGYTF.

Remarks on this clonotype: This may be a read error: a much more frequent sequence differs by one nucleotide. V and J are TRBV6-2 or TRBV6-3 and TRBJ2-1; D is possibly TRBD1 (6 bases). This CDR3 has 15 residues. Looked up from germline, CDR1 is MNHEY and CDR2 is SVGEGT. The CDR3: CASSWTAGSYNEQLF. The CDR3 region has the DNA TGTGCCAGCAGTTGGACAGCTGGTTCCTACAATGAGCAGTTATTC.

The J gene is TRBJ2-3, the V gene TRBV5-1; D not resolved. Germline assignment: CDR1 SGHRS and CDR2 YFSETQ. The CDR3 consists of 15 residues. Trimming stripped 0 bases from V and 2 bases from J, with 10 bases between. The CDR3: CASSLASANTDTQYF. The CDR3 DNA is TGCGCCAGCAGCTTGGCCTCCGCTAACACAGATACGCAGTATTTT.

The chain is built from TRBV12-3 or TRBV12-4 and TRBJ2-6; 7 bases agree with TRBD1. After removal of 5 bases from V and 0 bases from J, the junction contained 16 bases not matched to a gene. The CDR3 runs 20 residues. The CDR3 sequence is CASSQPITGAPSSGANVLTF. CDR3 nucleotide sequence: TGTGCCAGCAGTCAACCAATAACAGGGGCCCCCTCCTCTGGGGCCAACGTCCTGACTTTC.

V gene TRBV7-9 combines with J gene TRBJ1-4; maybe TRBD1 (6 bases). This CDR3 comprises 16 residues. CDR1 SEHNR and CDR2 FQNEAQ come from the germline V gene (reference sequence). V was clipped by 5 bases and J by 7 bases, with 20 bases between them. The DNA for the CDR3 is TGTGCCAGCAGCCCCTTCGAGGGGGGGGCCGGTGAAAAACTGTTTTTT. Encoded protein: CASSPFEGGAGEKLFF.

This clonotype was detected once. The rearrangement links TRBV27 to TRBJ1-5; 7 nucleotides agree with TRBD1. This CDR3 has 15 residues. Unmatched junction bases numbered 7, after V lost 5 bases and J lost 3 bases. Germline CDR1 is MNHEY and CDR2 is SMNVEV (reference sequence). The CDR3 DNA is TGTGCCAGCAGTCGTACAGGGGCCCCCAATCAGCCCCAGCATTTT. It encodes CASSRTGAPNQPQHF.

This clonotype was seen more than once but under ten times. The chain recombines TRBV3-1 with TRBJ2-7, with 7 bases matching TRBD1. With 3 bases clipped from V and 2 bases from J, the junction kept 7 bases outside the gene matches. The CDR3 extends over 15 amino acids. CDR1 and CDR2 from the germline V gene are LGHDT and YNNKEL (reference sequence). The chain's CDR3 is CASSHPNRGPYEQYF. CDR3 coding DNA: TGTGCCAGCAGCCACCCGAACAGGGGTCCCTACGAGCAGTACTTC.

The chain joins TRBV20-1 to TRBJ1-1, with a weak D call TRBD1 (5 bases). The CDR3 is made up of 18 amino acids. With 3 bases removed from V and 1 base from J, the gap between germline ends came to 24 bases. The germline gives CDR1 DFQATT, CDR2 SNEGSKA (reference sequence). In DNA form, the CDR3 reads TGCAGTGCTAGCCGAAACCTCCCCGCCCCTAGGGGGAACACTGAAGCTTTCTTT. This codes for CSASRNLPAPRGNTEAFF.

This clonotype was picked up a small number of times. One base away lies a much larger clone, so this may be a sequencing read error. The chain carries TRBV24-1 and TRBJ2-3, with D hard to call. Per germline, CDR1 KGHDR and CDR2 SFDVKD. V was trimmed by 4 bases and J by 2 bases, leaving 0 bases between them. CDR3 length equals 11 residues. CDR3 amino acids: CATSDTDTQYF. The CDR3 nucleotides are TGTGCCACCAGTGACACAGATACGCAGTATTTT.

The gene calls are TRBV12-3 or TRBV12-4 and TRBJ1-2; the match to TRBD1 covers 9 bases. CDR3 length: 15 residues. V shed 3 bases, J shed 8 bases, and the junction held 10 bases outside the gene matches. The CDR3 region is CASSLASGTGKGYTF. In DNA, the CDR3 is TGTGCCAGCAGTTTGGCCTCGGGGACAGGGAAAGGCTACACCTTC.

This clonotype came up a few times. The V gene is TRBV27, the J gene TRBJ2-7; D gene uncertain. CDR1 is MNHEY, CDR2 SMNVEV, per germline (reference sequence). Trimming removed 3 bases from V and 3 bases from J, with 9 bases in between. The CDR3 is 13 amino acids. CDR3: CASSFDGRYEQYF. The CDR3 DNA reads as TGTGCCAGCAGTTTCGACGGACGCTACGAGCAGTACTTC.

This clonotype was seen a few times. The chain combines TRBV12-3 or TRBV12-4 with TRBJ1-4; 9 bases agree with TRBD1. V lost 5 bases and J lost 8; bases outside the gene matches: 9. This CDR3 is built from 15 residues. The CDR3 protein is CASSARTGVREKLFF. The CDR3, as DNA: TGTGCCAGCAGTGCCCGGACAGGGGTGAGAGAAAAACTGTTTTTT.

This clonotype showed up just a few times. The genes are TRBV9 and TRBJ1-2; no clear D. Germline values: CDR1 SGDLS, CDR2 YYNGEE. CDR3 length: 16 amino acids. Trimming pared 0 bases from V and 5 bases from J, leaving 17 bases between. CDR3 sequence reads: CASSVGMTGFRYGYTF. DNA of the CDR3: TGTGCCAGCAGCGTAGGGATGACGGGGTTCAGATATGGCTACACCTTC.

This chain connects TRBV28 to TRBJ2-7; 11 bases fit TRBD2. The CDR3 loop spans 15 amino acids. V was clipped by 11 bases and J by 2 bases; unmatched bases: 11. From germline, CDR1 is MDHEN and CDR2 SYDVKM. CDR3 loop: CAGRSLAGDPYEQYF. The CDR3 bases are TGTGCCGGGCGTTCACTAGCGGGGGACCCCTACGAGCAGTACTTC.

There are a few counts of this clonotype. The CDR3 DNA is TGTGCCAGCAGGGGTAACAGGGCTAGCACAGATACGCAGTATTTT. Translation gives CASRGNRASTDTQYF. The chain uses TRBV12-3 or TRBV12-4 and TRBJ2-3; a weak D match, TRBD1 (6 bases). V was pared by 6 bases and J by 0 bases, with 13 bases between. The CDR3 contains 15 residues.

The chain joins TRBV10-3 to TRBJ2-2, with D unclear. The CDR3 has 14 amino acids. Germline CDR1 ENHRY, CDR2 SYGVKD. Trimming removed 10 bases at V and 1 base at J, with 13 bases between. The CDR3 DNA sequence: TGTGCCACCCGGACCAAGGAGAACACCGGGGAGCTGTTTTTT. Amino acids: CATRTKENTGELFF.

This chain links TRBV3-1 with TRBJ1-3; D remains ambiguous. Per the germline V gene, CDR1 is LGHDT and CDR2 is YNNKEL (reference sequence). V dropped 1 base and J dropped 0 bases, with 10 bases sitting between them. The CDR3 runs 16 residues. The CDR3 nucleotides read TGTGCCAGCAGCCAAGGGACGGCCCTCTCTGGAAACACCATATATTTT. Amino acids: CASSQGTALSGNTIYF.

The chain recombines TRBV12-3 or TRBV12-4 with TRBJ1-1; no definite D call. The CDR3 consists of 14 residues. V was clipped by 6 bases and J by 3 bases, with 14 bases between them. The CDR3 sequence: CASRSGQLDTEAFF. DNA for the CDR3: TGTGCCAGCAGGTCCGGGCAGCTGGACACTGAAGCTTTCTTT.

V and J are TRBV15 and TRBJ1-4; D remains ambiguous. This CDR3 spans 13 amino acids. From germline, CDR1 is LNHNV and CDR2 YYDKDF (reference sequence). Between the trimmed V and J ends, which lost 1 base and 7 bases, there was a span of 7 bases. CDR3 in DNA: TGTGCCACCAGCAGAGGTCACGGTGAAAAACTGTTTTTT. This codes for CATSRGHGEKLFF.

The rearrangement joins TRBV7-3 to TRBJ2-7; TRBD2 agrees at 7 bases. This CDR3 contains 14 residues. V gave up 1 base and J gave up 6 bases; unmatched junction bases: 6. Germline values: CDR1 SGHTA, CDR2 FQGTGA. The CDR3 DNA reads TGTGCCAGCAGCTTAAGGTCGCCGGGAGGCGAGCAGTACTTC. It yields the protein CASSLRSPGGEQYF.

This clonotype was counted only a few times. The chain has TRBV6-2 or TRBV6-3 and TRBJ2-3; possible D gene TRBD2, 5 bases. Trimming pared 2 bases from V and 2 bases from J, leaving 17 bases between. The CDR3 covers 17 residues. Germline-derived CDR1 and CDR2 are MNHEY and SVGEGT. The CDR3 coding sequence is TGTGCCAGCAGTTACCTTTGGACCCTAGCCCCCACAGATACGCAGTATTTT. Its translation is CASSYLWTLAPTDTQYF.

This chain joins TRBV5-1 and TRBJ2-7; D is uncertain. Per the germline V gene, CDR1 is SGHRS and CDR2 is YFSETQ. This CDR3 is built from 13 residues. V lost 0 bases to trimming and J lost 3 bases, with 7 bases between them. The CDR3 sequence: CASSLDSFYEQYF. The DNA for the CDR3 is TGCGCCAGCAGCTTGGACAGCTTCTACGAGCAGTACTTC.

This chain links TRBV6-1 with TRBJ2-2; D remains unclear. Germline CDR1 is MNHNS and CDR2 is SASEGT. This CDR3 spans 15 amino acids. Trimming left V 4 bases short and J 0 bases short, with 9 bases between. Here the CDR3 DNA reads TGTGCCAGCAGTGTTGATCCCTCGAACACCGGGGAGCTGTTTTTT. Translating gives CASSVDPSNTGELFF.

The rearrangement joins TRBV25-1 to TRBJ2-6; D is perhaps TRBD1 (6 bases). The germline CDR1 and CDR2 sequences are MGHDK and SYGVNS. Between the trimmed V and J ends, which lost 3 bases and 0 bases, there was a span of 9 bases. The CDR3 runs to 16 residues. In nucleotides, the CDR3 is TGTGCCAGCAGTGATGACAGGTTCTCTGGGGCCAACGTCCTGACTTTC. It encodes CASSDDRFSGANVLTF.

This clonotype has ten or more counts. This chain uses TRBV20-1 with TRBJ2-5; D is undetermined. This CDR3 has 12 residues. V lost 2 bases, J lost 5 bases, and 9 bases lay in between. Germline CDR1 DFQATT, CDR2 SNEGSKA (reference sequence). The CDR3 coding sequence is TGCAGTGCTAGACTCAGCGTGGAGACCCAGTACTTC. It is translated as CSARLSVETQYF.

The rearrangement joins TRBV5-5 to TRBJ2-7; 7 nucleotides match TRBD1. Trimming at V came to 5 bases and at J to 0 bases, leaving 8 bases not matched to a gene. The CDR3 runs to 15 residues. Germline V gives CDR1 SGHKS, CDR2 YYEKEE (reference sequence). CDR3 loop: CASRVGQASSYEQYF. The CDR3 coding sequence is TGTGCCAGCAGGGTAGGACAGGCGAGCTCCTACGAGCAGTACTTC.

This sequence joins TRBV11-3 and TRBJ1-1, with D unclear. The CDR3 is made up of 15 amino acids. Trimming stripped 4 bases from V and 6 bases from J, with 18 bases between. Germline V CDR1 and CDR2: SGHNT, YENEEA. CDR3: CASSSKKDLVAEAFF. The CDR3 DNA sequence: TGTGCCAGCAGCTCAAAAAAGGATTTAGTGGCTGAAGCTTTCTTT.

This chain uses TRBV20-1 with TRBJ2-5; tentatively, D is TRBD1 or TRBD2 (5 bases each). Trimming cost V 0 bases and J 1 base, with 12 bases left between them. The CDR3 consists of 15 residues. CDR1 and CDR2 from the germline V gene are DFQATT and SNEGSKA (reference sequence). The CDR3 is CSARDGTSIQETQYF. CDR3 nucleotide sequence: TGCAGTGCTAGAGACGGGACCTCGATCCAAGAGACCCAGTACTTC.

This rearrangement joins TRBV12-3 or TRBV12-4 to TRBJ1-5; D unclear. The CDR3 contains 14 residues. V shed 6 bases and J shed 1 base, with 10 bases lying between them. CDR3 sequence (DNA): TGTGCCAGCAGCGAGGGTATGAGCAATCAGCCCCAGCATTTT. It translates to CASSEGMSNQPQHF.

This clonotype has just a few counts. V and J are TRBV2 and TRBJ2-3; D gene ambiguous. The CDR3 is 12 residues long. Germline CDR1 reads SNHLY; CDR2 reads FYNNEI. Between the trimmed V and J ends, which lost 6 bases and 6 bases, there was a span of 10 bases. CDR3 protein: CASSVQGDTQYF. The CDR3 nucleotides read TGTGCCAGCAGCGTCCAAGGGGATACGCAGTATTTT.